These T cell receptor beta chains were read from a single sample in a study of OX40 agonist ivuxolimab in advanced cancers. Sequenced by immunoSEQ multiplex PCR; TCRdb stores in-frame clones only, minus some. Here the sample spans 50,000 or so clones, 70% to 80% being singletons. The sequencing used CD4+ or CD8+ T cells sorted from blood, collected in a trial of the OX40 agonist ivuxolimab. The receptor source for this set is an adult with an advanced solid tumor such as melanoma, head and neck, liver or kidney cancer. CDR3s include the opening cysteine and the closing phenylalanine or tryptophan. A D gene is named only where the DNA matches it firmly. Size is stated for part of the rows, as once, few or many counts, or as a class when the clone is expanded.

v_call	d_call	clone_size	j_call	cdr3_aa	cdr3_nt
TRBV5-8	TRBD1	.	TRBJ1-2	CASSWDRGQRGYTF	TGTGCCAGCAGCTGGGACAGGGGTCAGCGTGGCTACACCTTC
TRBV19	TRBD1	once	TRBJ1-5	CASSATGGPNQPQHF	TGTGCCAGTAGTGCGACAGGGGGACCCAATCAGCCCCAGCATTTT
TRBV7-3	.	.	TRBJ1-1	CASSLNRVGTEAFF	TGTGCCAGCAGCCTGAACAGGGTTGGCACTGAAGCTTTCTTT
TRBV6-1	TRBD1	.	TRBJ1-2	CASRTGNPRGYTF	TGTGCCAGCCGGACAGGGAACCCTAGGGGCTACACCTTC
TRBV7-9	.	.	TRBJ1-2	CASSILEGYTF	TGTGCCAGCAGCATCCTTGAGGGCTACACCTTC
TRBV6-1	.	.	TRBJ2-1	CASSWGYNEQFF	TGTGCCAGCAGTTGGGGCTACAATGAGCAGTTCTTC
TRBV18	.	.	TRBJ1-1	CASSPTGRERNTEAFF	TGTGCCAGCTCCCCCACGGGAAGGGAGAGGAACACTGAAGCTTTCTTT
TRBV28	.	.	TRBJ1-4	CASSYFRPRNEKLFF	TGTGCCAGCAGTTACTTCCGACCCAGAAATGAAAAACTGTTTTTT
TRBV2	.	.	TRBJ2-7	CASKEGRGPNYEQYF	TGTGCCAGCAAGGAGGGCCGGGGCCCTAACTACGAGCAGTACTTC
TRBV7-2	TRBD1	.	TRBJ2-7	CASSIGQGYEQYF	TGTGCCAGCAGCATAGGACAGGGCTACGAGCAGTACTTC
TRBV11-2	.	once	TRBJ1-3	CASSLQDRRPSGNTIYF	TGTGCCAGCAGCTTGCAGGACAGAAGACCTTCTGGAAACACCATATATTTT
TRBV6-8	.	.	TRBJ2-5	CASSYRETQYF	TGTGCCAGCAGTTACCGAGAGACCCAGTACTTC
TRBV19	TRBD2	.	TRBJ2-3	CASSMDSGGVTDTQYF	TGTGCCAGTAGTATGGATAGCGGGGGGGTCACAGATACGCAGTATTTT
TRBV7-9	.	few	TRBJ1-1	CASSLRATASGTEAFF	TGTGCCAGCAGCTTACGGGCAACGGCATCAGGTACTGAAGCTTTCTTT
TRBV21-1	.	.	TRBJ2-4	CASSVQGLGIQYF	TGTGCCAGCAGTGTCCAGGGGCTCGGCATTCAGTACTTC
TRBV15	.	once	TRBJ2-7	CATSRDDGSYEQYF	TGTGCCACCAGCAGAGACGATGGTTCCTACGAGCAGTACTTC
TRBV18	TRBD2	once	TRBJ2-5	CASSLIPGLAGGWQETQYF	TGTGCCAGCTCACTCATCCCGGGACTAGCGGGAGGTTGGCAAGAGACCCAGTACTTC
TRBV9	TRBD2	few	TRBJ2-5	CASSVGSGGPQETQYF	TGTGCCAGCAGCGTAGGGAGCGGGGGGCCCCAAGAGACCCAGTACTTC
TRBV2	TRBD1	few	TRBJ1-5	CASSVGTGGQPQHF	TGTGCCAGCAGTGTTGGGACAGGGGGACAGCCCCAGCATTTT
TRBV5-1	.	.	TRBJ2-1	CASSPGDFGSSEQFF	TGCGCCAGCAGCCCGGGGGATTTCGGTTCTAGTGAGCAGTTCTTC
TRBV7-8	.	once	TRBJ2-1	CASSLDLPGKQFF	TGTGCCAGCAGCTTAGATTTGCCGGGGAAGCAGTTCTTC
TRBV9	.	.	TRBJ2-7	CASSAISGYEQYF	TGTGCCAGCAGCGCAATCTCGGGTTACGAGCAGTACTTC
TRBV5-1	.	.	TRBJ2-7	CASSLVSGTYEQYF	TGCGCCAGCAGCTTGGTATCCGGGACCTACGAGCAGTACTTC
TRBV5-1	.	once	TRBJ2-1	CASSLDADGSYNEQFF	TGCGCCAGCAGCTTGGACGCGGACGGTTCCTACAATGAGCAGTTCTTC
TRBV7-9	.	.	TRBJ2-1	CASSLGPYNEQFF	TGTGCCAGCAGCTTGGGTCCGTACAATGAGCAGTTCTTC
TRBV30	.	.	TRBJ2-7	CAWSVPAASYEQYF	TGTGCCTGGAGTGTACCCGCAGCCTCCTACGAGCAGTACTTC
TRBV5-1	.	.	TRBJ1-2	CASSFQGDYGYTF	TGCGCCAGCAGCTTCCAGGGAGACTATGGCTACACCTTC
TRBV6-1	.	.	TRBJ1-3	CATRDYSGNTIYF	TGTGCCACCCGCGATTACTCTGGAAACACCATATATTTT
TRBV18	.	.	TRBJ2-7	CASSPLPGGFSYEQYF	TGTGCCAGCTCACCCCTCCCCGGGGGTTTTTCCTACGAGCAGTACTTC
TRBV5-5	.	.	TRBJ1-4	CASSELRTEKLFF	TGTGCCAGCAGCGAGTTAAGGACAGAAAAACTGTTTTTT
TRBV11-3	.	.	TRBJ2-3	CASSFGGNTDTQYF	TGTGCCAGCAGCTTTGGCGGAAACACAGATACGCAGTATTTT
TRBV29-1	TRBD2	.	TRBJ2-7	CSAQRGGYEQYF	TGCAGCGCCCAACGCGGGGGGTACGAGCAGTACTTC
TRBV5-4	.	.	TRBJ1-1	CASSFYLKNTEAFF	TGTGCCAGCAGCTTTTACCTGAAGAACACTGAAGCTTTCTTT
TRBV18	.	.	TRBJ2-7	CASSPNPSPNEQYF	TGTGCCAGCTCACCAAACCCTAGTCCTAACGAGCAGTACTTC
TRBV5-4	.	.	TRBJ2-2	CASSLMGDRGELFF	TGTGCCAGCAGCTTGATGGGGGACCGAGGGGAGCTGTTTTTT
TRBV5-4	.	.	TRBJ2-2	CASSLEGRITGELFF	TGTGCCAGCAGCTTGGAAGGCAGGATCACCGGGGAGCTGTTTTTT
TRBV30	.	.	TRBJ1-5	CAWSQSDRLGGPQHF	TGTGCCTGGAGTCAATCCGACAGGCTGGGTGGGCCCCAGCATTTT
TRBV9	.	.	TRBJ2-7	CASSVASGRGRHEQYF	TGTGCCAGCAGCGTAGCTTCCGGCAGGGGTCGACACGAGCAGTACTTC
TRBV10-3	.	.	TRBJ2-1	CAIRDNNEQFF	TGTGCCATCAGGGACAACAATGAGCAGTTCTTC
TRBV6-1	.	.	TRBJ1-5	CASSMGSGNQPQHF	TGTGCCAGCAGTATGGGGAGCGGCAATCAGCCCCAGCATTTT
TRBV7-9	.	.	TRBJ1-4	CASSRPAGQTNEKLFF	TGTGCCAGCAGCCGGCCAGCCGGACAGACTAATGAAAAACTGTTTTTT
TRBV4-1	.	.	TRBJ2-6	CASSPWDGVSGANVLTF	TGCGCCAGCAGCCCATGGGACGGAGTCTCTGGGGCCAACGTCCTGACTTTC
TRBV5-1	.	.	TRBJ1-3	CASGGGASGNTIYF	TGCGCCAGCGGCGGTGGAGCCTCTGGAAACACCATATATTTT
TRBV28	.	.	TRBJ1-5	CASELRGYGQPQHF	TGTGCCAGCGAATTAAGGGGCTACGGTCAGCCCCAGCATTTT
TRBV7-3	.	once	TRBJ2-3	CASSFTGGATDTQYF	TGTGCCAGCAGCTTTACGGGGGGCGCCACAGATACGCAGTATTTT
TRBV5-1	.	once	TRBJ2-5	CASSLTGLQETQYF	TGCGCCAGCAGCTTGACAGGACTCCAAGAGACCCAGTACTTC
TRBV18	TRBD2	.	TRBJ2-7	CASSRATSGSDVYEQYF	TGTGCCAGCTCACGGGCAACTAGCGGGAGCGACGTCTACGAGCAGTACTTC
TRBV11-2	.	.	TRBJ1-2	CASSSSGPSGHYGYTF	TGTGCCAGCAGCTCCTCCGGGCCTTCTGGTCACTATGGCTACACCTTC
TRBV10-3	TRBD1	.	TRBJ2-7	CAISESGRYGTGRIYEQYF	TGTGCCATCAGTGAGTCGGGGAGATATGGGACAGGGCGCATCTACGAGCAGTACTTC
TRBV18	.	.	TRBJ1-4	CASSEGPENEKLFF	TGTGCCAGCTCGGAAGGGCCGGAGAATGAAAAACTGTTTTTT
TRBV11-1	.	.	TRBJ2-5	CASSLGAGRETQYF	TGTGCCAGCAGCTTAGGAGCAGGGCGAGAGACCCAGTACTTC
TRBV9	.	.	TRBJ2-3	CASSSRTDTQYF	TGTGCCAGCAGCTCACGCACAGATACGCAGTATTTT
TRBV9	TRBD2	.	TRBJ2-1	CASSVDPSGRGYEQFF	TGTGCCAGCAGCGTAGATCCTAGCGGGAGAGGGTATGAGCAGTTCTTC
TRBV6-6	TRBD1	few	TRBJ1-1	CASSSQGAGAEAFF	TGTGCCAGCAGTTCTCAGGGGGCCGGGGCTGAAGCTTTCTTT
TRBV5-4	.	.	TRBJ2-3	CASSLDSAYTDTQYF	TGTGCCAGCAGCTTGGACAGCGCCTACACAGATACGCAGTATTTT